The clone carrying this T cell receptor (beta chain) was detected a few times. The sample belongs to a study of response to subunit inactivated influenza vaccine. TCRdb re-analysed the RT-PCR reads in MiXCR, keeping a single row per CDR3 protein. Here the sample spans about 500,000 distinct CDR3 sequences, about 17% being singletons. This receptor was identified in a man between 45 and 75 years old who received an inactivated influenza vaccine. This specimen was CD4+ T cells sorted from PBMCs, taken 23 to 25 months after vaccination.

The CDR3 here is CSAFRASGGGETQYF. The CDR3 DNA follows: TGCAGTGCTTTTCGGGCTAGCGGAGGTGGGGAGACCCAGTACTTC. This chain joins TRBV20-1 and TRBJ2-5, with TRBD2 matching 7 bases. Germline lookup yields CDR1 DFQATT and CDR2 SNEGSKA (reference sequence). This CDR3 comprises 15 residues. The trim removed 5 bases at V and 5 bases at J, leaving 14 bases unmatched.